This TCR beta chain was captured in a study of blood T cells in healthy people across ages. Overall study results and limits: In these data, TCR beta diversity tracked strongly with naive T cell percentage.

Germline V gene lookup returns CDR1 MNHNS and CDR2 SASEGT. The CDR3 loop spans 13 amino acids. Trimming shortened V by 3 bases and J by 11 bases, and 14 bases separated the two germline ends. Extraction of total RNA produced a minimum of 6 micrograms from each sample. A few counts support this clonotype. Its antigen is undetermined. The authors ran a second PCR of about 6 to 11 cycles using a sample-barcoded 5' primer and a J-beta primer mix. Researchers report that a template-switch adaptor with 12 random nucleotides tagged each cDNA molecule. TCRdb fed the 5' RACE reads into MiXCR, producing one record per CDR3 protein. The table has approximately 2,000,000 distinct CDR3 sequences, about two fifths seen once.

The chain carries TRBV6-1 and TRBJ1-5; no definite D call. Sequenced sample: blood. The TCR originated in a human donor in good health. CDR3 nucleotides: TGTGCCAGCAGTGAGGCCCTTTTATGGACCCAGCATTTT. It is translated as CASSEALLWTQHF.